The 26 T cell receptor beta chains given below trace back to one sample, sequenced in a study of cytomegalovirus exposure and HLA in healthy donors. A multiplex PCR was run with 60 Vbeta primers and 13 Jbeta primers. Clones were sequenced by immunoSEQ multiplex PCR, and TCRdb holds only the in-frame ones, with some missing. The table shows 80,000 to 95,000 clones, with 78% occurring only once. The sequenced sample consisted of PBMCs. Every receptor here comes from a young man in good health and CMV-seropositive.

This clone was observed a few times. The V gene is TRBV6-1, the J gene TRBJ1-3, with 8 bases matching TRBD1. Germline V gene data show CDR1 as MNHNS and CDR2 as SASEGT. The CDR3 spans 13 residues. The V gene end was trimmed by 8 bases and the J gene end by 4 bases; junction bases not matched to a gene: 4. Here the CDR3 reads CASQGAPGNTIYF. The CDR3 DNA reads as TGTGCCAGCCAGGGGGCGCCGGGAAACACCATATATTTT.

J is TRBJ2-7 and V is TRBV29-1, with D uncertain. V lost 5 bases and J 0 bases, leaving 2 bases between the germline ends. CDR1 SQVTM and CDR2 ANQGSEA come from the germline V gene. The CDR3 consists of 10 residues. CDR3 DNA: TGCAGCGTTCTCTCCTACGAGCAGTACTTC. Translating it yields CSVLSYEQYF.

The chain combines TRBV27 with TRBJ1-1; 9 bases align to TRBD1. Germline CDR1 and CDR2: MNHEY and SMNVEV (reference sequence). Trimming at V came to 3 bases and at J to 1 base, leaving 0 bases not matched to a gene. This CDR3 spans 14 amino acids. CDR3 sequence reads: CASSLGQGNTEAFF. CDR3 DNA sequence: TGTGCCAGCAGTTTGGGACAGGGGAACACTGAAGCTTTCTTT.

Only a few counts were recorded for this clone. J is TRBJ2-3 and V is TRBV29-1; D unresolved. V lost 4 bases to trimming and J lost 4 bases, with 15 bases between them. This CDR3 is built from 14 residues. Germline-derived CDR1 and CDR2 are SQVTM and ANQGSEA. CDR3 amino acids: CSVGPRLSADTQYF. The DNA for the CDR3 is TGCAGCGTTGGCCCCAGACTCTCCGCAGATACGCAGTATTTT.

The chain links TRBV2 to TRBJ2-1; TRBD1 might be the D (6 bases). V lost 3 bases to trimming and J lost 7 bases, with 13 bases between them. The CDR3 contains 14 residues. Germline CDR1 is SNHLY and CDR2 is FYNNEI. CDR3 in amino acids: CASSERPQGNEQFF. CDR3 DNA: TGTGCCAGCAGTGAGCGACCACAGGGTAATGAGCAGTTCTTC.

V gene TRBV7-2 combines with J gene TRBJ1-5; no definite D call. Trimming took 8 bases from V and 9 from J, leaving 14 bases between them. Germline V gene sequence: CDR1 SGHTA, CDR2 FQGNSA. CDR3 size: 12 residues. CDR3 sequence (DNA): TGTGCCAGCGCCAGCGCCTCGGCGCCCCAGCATTTT. It yields the protein CASASASAPQHF.

V is TRBV6-1 and J is TRBJ2-2; D may be TRBD1 (5 bases). Deletions cut 1 base from V and 8 bases from J, with 8 bases between. This CDR3 has 13 residues. Germline V gene data show CDR1 as MNHNS and CDR2 as SASEGT. CDR3 sequence (DNA): TGTGCCAGCAGTGAAGGACAGACAGGGGAGCTGTTTTTT. Its translation is CASSEGQTGELFF.

The chain has TRBV29-1 and TRBJ2-3, with TRBD2 matching 14 bases. V gave up 4 bases and J gave up 0 bases; unmatched junction bases: 6. The CDR3 is made up of 17 amino acids. CDR1 SQVTM and CDR2 ANQGSEA come from the germline V gene. CDR3 loop: CSVGLAGGSSSTDTQYF. CDR3 DNA: TGCAGCGTTGGACTAGCGGGAGGGTCGTCTAGCACAGATACGCAGTATTTT.

The chain recombines TRBV10-3 with TRBJ2-7; maybe TRBD1 (5 bases). CDR3 length: 12 amino acids. Germline values: CDR1 ENHRY, CDR2 SYGVKD. V was shortened by 5 bases and J by 6 bases, with 11 bases between the two germline ends. This chain's CDR3 is CAISFSTAEQYF. The CDR3, as DNA: TGTGCCATCAGTTTTTCGACAGCCGAGCAGTACTTC.

V is TRBV7-8 and J is TRBJ2-7, with D possibly TRBD2 on 5 matching bases. V was trimmed by 0 bases and J by 3 bases, leaving 15 bases between them. Germline assignment: CDR1 SGHVS and CDR2 FQNEAQ. CDR3 size: 16 residues. The chain's CDR3 is CASSLAPRRADYEQYF. CDR3 bases: TGTGCCAGCAGCTTAGCGCCAAGGCGGGCGGACTACGAGCAGTACTTC. The variable domain in full, with the rest retrieved from reference TRBV7-8 and TRBJ2-7, is GAGVSQSPRYKVAKRGQDVALRCDPISGHVSLFWYQQALGQGPEFLTYFQNEAQLDKSGLPSDRFFAERPEGSVSTLKIQRTQQEDSAVYLCASSLAPRRADYEQYFGPGTRLTVT.

This clone was found a few times. This chain's CDR3 is CASSLDQGNTEAFF. The CDR3 coding sequence is TGTGCCAGCAGCTTAGACCAGGGGAACACTGAAGCTTTCTTT. J is TRBJ1-1 and V is TRBV7-9; the D gene is possibly TRBD1 (5 bases). V was pared by 1 base and J by 1 base, with 7 bases between. Germline CDR1 SEHNR, CDR2 FQNEAQ (reference sequence). The CDR3 consists of 14 residues.

The chain joins TRBV4-1 to TRBJ2-1, with 10 bases identical to TRBD1. Germline-derived CDR1 and CDR2 are MGHRA and YSYEKL. The CDR3 is 17 residues long. V was pared by 0 bases and J by 8 bases, with 10 bases of the junction left unmatched. For the CDR3, the DNA is TGCGCCAGCAGCCAAGATCTTAGGACAGGGGGTTGGGATGAGCAGTTCTTC. This translates into CASSQDLRTGGWDEQFF.

The chain combines TRBV10-3 with TRBJ2-5; TRBD1 matches 10 bases. Germline V gene lookup returns CDR1 ENHRY and CDR2 SYGVKD. This CDR3 is built from 13 residues. With 4 bases clipped from V and 5 bases from J, the junction kept 1 base outside the gene matches. The CDR3 loop reads CAISGTGGETQYF. CDR3 in DNA: TGTGCCATCAGTGGGACAGGGGGGGAGACCCAGTACTTC.

The chain carries TRBV7-9 and TRBJ2-7; 10 bases match TRBD2. The CDR3 spans 14 residues. The germline gives CDR1 SEHNR, CDR2 FQNEAQ (reference sequence). Trimming took 2 bases from V and 5 from J; bases not matched to a gene: 3. The CDR3, as DNA: TGTGCCAGCAGCTTACTAGCGGGAGTAGACGAGCAGTACTTC. Its translation is CASSLLAGVDEQYF.

The V gene is TRBV11-1, the J gene TRBJ1-6; a weak D match, TRBD1 (6 bases). The CDR3 has 15 amino acids. CDR1 and CDR2 (germline): SGHAT, FQDESV (reference sequence). V was pared by 2 bases and J by 10 bases, with 15 bases between. This CDR3 is CASSLSGAQGSPLHF. DNA of the CDR3: TGTGCCAGCAGCTTATCAGGGGCCCAGGGATCACCCCTCCACTTT.

V gene TRBV4-1 combines with J gene TRBJ1-4; TRBD1 might be the D (6 bases). This CDR3 has 15 amino acids. Germline CDR1 and CDR2: MGHRA and YSYEKL. Trimming removed 1 base at V and 7 bases at J, with 13 bases between. The CDR3 is CASSQGRGEGEKLFF. The CDR3 coding sequence is TGCGCCAGCAGCCAAGGAAGGGGGGAGGGTGAAAAACTGTTTTTT.

The V call is TRBV4-1, the J call TRBJ2-5, with D possibly being TRBD2 (5 bases). V shed 0 bases and J shed 8 bases, with 10 bases lying between them. This CDR3 comprises 13 residues. CDR1 MGHRA and CDR2 YSYEKL come from the germline V gene. Here the CDR3 DNA reads TGCGCCAGCAGCCAAGAGGGCCGGGATACCCAGTACTTC. Translated: CASSQEGRDTQYF.

This chain links TRBV5-1 with TRBJ2-4; D ambiguous. Deletions cut 1 base from V and 0 bases from J, with 8 bases between. The CDR3 is 15 amino acids. Per germline, CDR1 SGHRS and CDR2 YFSETQ. Here the CDR3 reads CASSLNSGAKNIQYF. For the CDR3, the DNA is TGCGCCAGCAGCTTGAACAGTGGAGCCAAAAACATTCAGTACTTC.

This clone appeared a single time. This sequence joins TRBV7-8 and TRBJ2-3; tentative D call: TRBD1 (5 bases). Trimming left V 4 bases short and J 4 bases short, with 12 bases between. The CDR3 is 14 residues long. In germline, CDR1 is SGHVS, CDR2 FQNEAQ. As DNA, the CDR3 is TGTGCCAGCAGCTCCCAGGCCAGGGCAGATACGCAGTATTTT. This sequence encodes CASSSQARADTQYF. Drawing the rest from reference TRBV7-8 and TRBJ2-3, the complete variable domain is GAGVSQSPRYKVAKRGQDVALRCDPISGHVSLFWYQQALGQGPEFLTYFQNEAQLDKSGLPSDRFFAERPEGSVSTLKIQRTQQEDSAVYLCASSSQARADTQYFGPGTRLTVL.

The rearrangement uses TRBV9 and TRBJ2-1; the D is unclear. V gave up 1 base and J gave up 6 bases, with 2 bases separating them. Germline-derived CDR1 and CDR2 are SGDLS and YYNGEE. The CDR3 contains 11 residues. This CDR3 reads CASSVRNEQFF. CDR3 in DNA: TGTGCCAGCAGCGTACGCAATGAGCAGTTCTTC.

The CDR3 DNA sequence: TGTGCCAGCACCAGAAGCGGGGCGGTCGGTGAGCAGTTCTTC. Protein product: CASTRSGAVGEQFF. The rearrangement joins TRBV6-5 to TRBJ2-1; 7 nucleotides align to TRBD2. Germline V gene data show CDR1 as MNHEY and CDR2 as SVGAGI. The CDR3 runs to 14 residues. Trimming removed 7 bases from V and 9 bases from J; junction bases left unmatched: 12.

This chain joins TRBV4-2 and TRBJ2-6, with 9 nucleotides matching TRBD1. Trimming at V came to 1 base and at J to 3 bases, leaving 7 bases not matched to a gene. In germline, CDR1 is LGHNA, CDR2 YNFKEQ. The CDR3 extends over 18 amino acids. As DNA, the CDR3 is TGTGCCAGCAGCCAAGCACAGGGGGCTAGAGGTGGGGCCAACGTCCTGACTTTC. Translating it yields CASSQAQGARGGANVLTF.

CDR3 sequence (DNA): TGTGCCAGCAGCTTGGGTACTCACAGGGGGCCAGCGAGCTATGGCTACACCTTC. Its protein is CASSLGTHRGPASYGYTF. The chain has TRBV5-4 and TRBJ1-2; TRBD1 agrees at 9 bases. CDR1 is SGHNT, CDR2 YYREEE, per germline (reference sequence). Unmatched junction bases numbered 13, after V lost 0 bases and J lost 4 bases. This CDR3 has 18 residues.

The count of this clone is one. The chain combines TRBV7-9 with TRBJ2-1; 8 nucleotides line up with TRBD2. Germline V gene lookup returns CDR1 SEHNR and CDR2 FQNEAQ (reference sequence). The CDR3 loop spans 17 amino acids. V gave up 6 bases and J gave up 5 bases; unmatched junction bases: 15. In nucleotides, the CDR3 is TGTGCCAGCAGGGACTTCCTTAGCGGGGAGGCGGACAATGAGCAGTTCTTC. As protein: CASRDFLSGEADNEQFF.

The genes are TRBV27 and TRBJ1-5; no definite D call. The germline V gene has CDR1 MNHEY and CDR2 SMNVEV (reference sequence). CDR3 length: 13 residues. V was pared by 5 bases and J by 5 bases, with 10 bases between. In DNA form, the CDR3 reads TGTGCCAGCAGTACCGATGCGGATCAGCCCCAGCATTTT. Translation: CASSTDADQPQHF.

This chain uses TRBV6-5 with TRBJ1-4; 9 bases map to TRBD1. Germline values: CDR1 MNHEY, CDR2 SVGAGI. V lost 4 bases, J lost 8 bases, and 8 bases stayed unmatched. The CDR3 has 15 amino acids. The CDR3, as DNA: TGTGCCAGCAGTTCCACAGGGGGCGCAGAGGAAAAACTGTTTTTT. It encodes CASSSTGGAEEKLFF.